The 28 T cell receptor beta chains presented below share a single source sample, sequenced in a study of shared clonotypes between healthy human individuals. TCRdb keeps only in-frame clones here, not all; method: immunoSEQ multiplex PCR. The sample yields 2 million to 2.5 million clones, approximately 93% seen once. Sequencing used naive CD4+ T cells from PBMCs. The subset: CD45RA+ positively selected. These receptors came from a man younger than 35 in good health. Some clones in this sample may be carry-over from other donors' samples.

The rearrangement uses TRBV7-9 and TRBJ2-5, with D hard to call. V was trimmed by 4 bases and J by 3 bases, leaving 15 bases between them. CDR3 size: 15 residues. Per germline, CDR1 SEHNR and CDR2 FQNEAQ (reference sequence). CDR3 bases: TGTGCCAGCAGCTACCGCTGGAGAACCAAAGAGACCCAGTACTTC. Translation: CASSYRWRTKETQYF.

The CDR3 loop is CASSLARGGDGYTF. The CDR3 DNA reads TGTGCCAGCAGCTTAGCGCGGGGGGGTGATGGCTACACCTTC. The chain carries TRBV7-6 and TRBJ1-2; D may be TRBD1 (5 bases). Trimming pared 0 bases from V and 6 bases from J, leaving 11 bases between. The CDR3 contains 14 residues. CDR1 and CDR2 (germline): SGHVS, FNYEAQ.

CDR3 DNA sequence: TGTGCCACCAGCAGAGCTAGCAGGGCCCCTGGCTACACCTTC. This codes for CATSRASRAPGYTF. J is TRBJ1-2 and V is TRBV15; tentatively, D is TRBD1 (5 bases). Germline V gene data show CDR1 as LNHNV and CDR2 as YYDKDF (reference sequence). Deletions cut 1 base from V and 7 bases from J, with 13 bases between. This CDR3 region has 14 residues.

This chain connects TRBV7-9 to TRBJ1-1; perhaps TRBD1 as D (5 bases). Between the trimmed V and J ends, which lost 6 bases and 3 bases, there was a span of 17 bases. The germline CDR1 and CDR2 sequences are SEHNR and FQNEAQ (reference sequence). This CDR3 has 15 amino acids. Written as DNA, the CDR3 is TGTGCCAGCAGACTACCTTGGGGCAGGGACACTGAAGCTTTCTTT. Encoded protein: CASRLPWGRDTEAFF.

The rearrangement joins TRBV29-1 to TRBJ1-1; 7 nucleotides agree with TRBD1. The CDR3 covers 11 residues. Trimming cost V 7 bases and J 5 bases; bases outside gene matches: 4. Germline-derived CDR1 and CDR2 are SQVTM and ANQGSEA. Written as DNA, the CDR3 is TGCAGCGGGAACAGGGGTACTGAAGCTTTCTTT. It translates to CSGNRGTEAFF. The variable domain in full, with the rest retrieved from reference TRBV29-1 and TRBJ1-1, is SAVISQKPSRDICQRGTSLTIQCQVDSQVTMMFWYRQQPGQSLTLIATANQGSEATYESGFVIDKFPISRPNLTFSTLTVSNMSPEDSSIYLCSGNRGTEAFFGQGTRLTVV.

The chain has TRBV7-2 and TRBJ2-3, with D tentatively TRBD2 (6 bases). The V end was cut by 5 bases, the J end by 8 bases, with 14 bases between. The CDR3 extends over 13 amino acids. CDR1 and CDR2 (germline): SGHTA, FQGNSA. The CDR3 is CASSREPGITQYF. CDR3 coding DNA: TGTGCCAGCAGCCGGGAGCCGGGGATTACGCAGTATTTT.

This clone is a singleton in its sample. The V and J genes are TRBV5-1 and TRBJ2-3, with TRBD2 as a possible D gene (5 bases). The CDR3 is 13 residues long. V was trimmed by 3 bases and J by 9 bases, leaving 14 bases between them. CDR1 and CDR2 from the germline V gene are SGHRS and YFSETQ. Here the CDR3 DNA reads TGCGCCAGCAGCTCGGACCCATGGGAGACGCAGTATTTT. Translation gives CASSSDPWETQYF.

This clone has only one observation. The V gene is TRBV2, the J gene TRBJ2-1; 14 nucleotides match TRBD2. This CDR3 comprises 16 residues. The trim removed 7 bases at V and 10 bases at J, leaving 12 bases unmatched. Germline V gene lookup returns CDR1 SNHLY and CDR2 FYNNEI. The CDR3 spells CASTIGLAGGQAEQFF. CDR3 bases: TGTGCCAGCACCATTGGACTAGCGGGAGGCCAGGCGGAGCAGTTCTTC. Full variable domain (remainder filled in from reference TRBV2 and TRBJ2-1): EPEVTQTPSHQVTQMGQEVILRCVPISNHLYFYWYRQILGQKVEFLVSFYNNEISEKSEIFDDQFSVERPDGSNFTLKIRSTKLEDSAMYFCASTIGLAGGQAEQFFGPGTRLTVL.

This sequence joins TRBV5-1 and TRBJ2-2; 7 bases are a match to TRBD1. V lost 4 bases to trimming and J lost 4 bases; unmatched junction nucleotides: 7. CDR3 size: 15 residues. Germline CDR1 reads SGHRS; CDR2 reads YFSETQ. CDR3 DNA sequence: TGCGCCAGCAGCCCCTTGGGACAGTCCACCGGGGAGCTGTTTTTT. It codes for CASSPLGQSTGELFF.

The chain uses TRBV14 and TRBJ2-2; D unresolved. The CDR3 covers 14 residues. Deletions cut 2 bases from V and 5 bases from J, with 9 bases between. Germline CDR1 reads SGHDN; CDR2 reads FVKESK. CDR3 residues: CASSQLYDTGELFF. The CDR3, as DNA: TGTGCCAGCAGCCAATTATATGATACCGGGGAGCTGTTTTTT.

The V and J genes are TRBV6-1 and TRBJ1-2; 9 bases match TRBD1. CDR3 length: 13 residues. Trimming cost V 3 bases and J 8 bases; bases outside gene matches: 4. CDR1 and CDR2 (germline): MNHNS, SASEGT. This chain's CDR3 is CASSDRDRAGYTF. Here the CDR3 DNA reads TGTGCCAGCAGTGACCGGGACAGGGCCGGCTACACCTTC.

This sequence joins TRBV11-2 and TRBJ2-3; 9 nucleotides agree with TRBD1. The CDR3 is made up of 14 amino acids. Germline V gene sequence: CDR1 SGHAT, CDR2 FQNNGV. V lost 5 bases and J lost 7; bases outside the gene matches: 7. The CDR3 protein is CASSPWTGENTQYF. CDR3 nucleotides: TGTGCCAGCAGCCCCTGGACAGGGGAAAATACGCAGTATTTT.

The chain has TRBV11-1 and TRBJ1-1, with no clear D. V shed 6 bases and J shed 1 base, with 15 bases lying between them. Germline V gene lookup returns CDR1 SGHAT and CDR2 FQDESV (reference sequence). This CDR3 spans 15 amino acids. CDR3 region: CASRAYLQTNTEAFF. In DNA, the CDR3 is TGTGCCAGCAGAGCTTACCTACAGACGAACACTGAAGCTTTCTTT.

This rearrangement joins TRBV10-3 to TRBJ2-6; 7 bases align to TRBD1. V was pared by 2 bases and J by 2 bases, with 0 bases of the junction left unmatched. Per the germline V gene, CDR1 is ENHRY and CDR2 is SYGVKD. The CDR3 covers 15 residues. DNA for the CDR3: TGTGCCATCAGTGAGACAGGGGCTGGGGCCAACGTCCTGACTTTC. Its protein is CAISETGAGANVLTF.

V is TRBV18 and J is TRBJ1-5; D remains unclear. Trimming shortened V by 4 bases and J by 0 bases, and 16 bases separated the two germline ends. The CDR3 has 17 residues. From germline, CDR1 is KGHSH and CDR2 LQKENI. The CDR3 nucleotides are TGTGCCAGCTCACGCATAAACGGCCTCTATAGCAATCAGCCCCAGCATTTT. Residues: CASSRINGLYSNQPQHF.

The V and J genes are TRBV19 and TRBJ2-7, with D perhaps matching TRBD1 (6 bases). This CDR3 is built from 15 residues. Germline V gene data show CDR1 as LNHDA and CDR2 as SQIVND (reference sequence). V gave up 5 bases and J gave up 3 bases, with 17 bases separating them. The CDR3 region is CASSPQVRGFYEQYF. The CDR3 DNA follows: TGTGCCAGTAGTCCTCAGGTCAGGGGTTTCTACGAGCAGTACTTC.

The chain recombines TRBV19 with TRBJ1-1; 9 positions agree with TRBD1. V lost 6 bases and J lost 7; bases outside the gene matches: 6. The germline gives CDR1 LNHDA, CDR2 SQIVND (reference sequence). The CDR3 spans 13 residues. CDR3 region: CASRTGGISEAFF. The CDR3 bases are TGTGCCAGTAGGACAGGGGGTATAAGTGAAGCTTTCTTT.

The chain is built from TRBV30 and TRBJ1-4; TRBD1 agrees at 7 bases. Trimming took 2 bases from V and 3 from J; bases not matched to a gene: 12. Germline CDR1 GTSNPN, CDR2 SVGIG (reference sequence). This CDR3 has 17 residues. As DNA, the CDR3 is TGTGCCTGGAGTACCAACAGGGGCCCCCCCCCTAATGAAAAACTGTTTTTT. It yields the protein CAWSTNRGPPPNEKLFF.

This chain uses TRBV27 with TRBJ2-7, with 8 bases matching TRBD1. Germline V gives CDR1 MNHEY, CDR2 SMNVEV (reference sequence). J gave up 6 bases and V 0 bases, and 1 base lay outside the gene matches. CDR3 length: 13 amino acids. CDR3 bases: TGTGCCAGCAGTTTATCAACAGGGGGCGAGCAGTACTTC. It encodes CASSLSTGGEQYF.

This chain links TRBV7-2 with TRBJ1-5; D uncertain. The germline V gene has CDR1 SGHTA and CDR2 FQGNSA. This CDR3 comprises 12 residues. The V and J ends lost 1 base and 6 bases respectively, with 4 bases between them. The CDR3 DNA follows: TGTGCCAGCAGCTTAGAGGTTCAGCCCCAGCATTTT. Encoded protein: CASSLEVQPQHF.

This clone has a single count. DNA for the CDR3: TGCGCCAGCAGCTGGACTAGCGGGAGCGGAGAGATGGCCCAGTACTTC. Protein sequence: CASSWTSGSGEMAQYF. The chain links TRBV5-1 to TRBJ2-5, with 13 nucleotides matching TRBD2. Germline values: CDR1 SGHRS, CDR2 YFSETQ. The CDR3 totals 16 residues. After removal of 3 bases from V and 9 bases from J, the junction contained 11 bases not matched to a gene.

V gene TRBV27 combines with J gene TRBJ1-1; D is perhaps TRBD1 (5 bases). The germline gives CDR1 MNHEY, CDR2 SMNVEV (reference sequence). This CDR3 is built from 15 residues. The V end lost 2 bases, the J end lost 12 bases, and 22 bases lay between the germline ends. CDR3: CASSLPSRVPPKTFF. As DNA, the CDR3 is TGTGCCAGCAGTTTACCATCCAGGGTGCCCCCTAAAACTTTCTTT.

This chain connects TRBV27 to TRBJ1-4; tentatively, D is TRBD1 (5 bases). Trimming left V 8 bases short and J 0 bases short, with 13 bases between. Per the germline V gene, CDR1 is MNHEY and CDR2 is SMNVEV (reference sequence). This CDR3 contains 15 residues. The CDR3 DNA is TGTGCCAGCGGAGAAATGGGGGCAACTAATGAAAAACTGTTTTTT. Translating gives CASGEMGATNEKLFF.

V usage is TRBV5-5 and J usage is TRBJ1-2; D unresolved. V was clipped by 0 bases and J by 2 bases, with 14 bases between them. The CDR3 loop spans 16 amino acids. The germline V gene has CDR1 SGHKS and CDR2 YYEKEE (reference sequence). CDR3 protein: CASSLGPAQLNYGYTF. DNA of the CDR3: TGTGCCAGCAGCTTGGGCCCCGCACAGTTGAACTATGGCTACACCTTC. The full variable domain, completed using reference TRBV5-5 and TRBJ1-2, is DAGVTQSPTHLIKTRGQQVTLRCSPISGHKSVSWYQQVLGQGPQFIFQYYEKEERGRGNFPDRFSARQFPNYSSELNVNALLLGDSALYLCASSLGPAQLNYGYTFGSGTRLTVV.

The chain employs TRBV4-1 and TRBJ2-2, with unresolved D. CDR3 length: 13 amino acids. Germline values: CDR1 MGHRA, CDR2 YSYEKL. V was shortened by 2 bases and J by 3 bases, with 4 bases between the two germline ends. DNA for the CDR3: TGCGCCAGCAGCCAAAAAGACACCGGGGAGCTGTTTTTT. It specifies CASSQKDTGELFF.

This chain links TRBV5-1 with TRBJ2-2; D not certain. Germline CDR1 and CDR2: SGHRS and YFSETQ. The CDR3 runs to 14 residues. The V and J ends lost 2 bases and 2 bases respectively, with 7 bases between them. The CDR3 here is CASSFPLNTGELFF. CDR3 nucleotide sequence: TGCGCCAGCAGCTTCCCCCTAAACACCGGGGAGCTGTTTTTT. The full variable domain, with the rest looked up from reference TRBV5-1 and TRBJ2-2, is KAGVTQTPRYLIKTRGQQVTLSCSPISGHRSVSWYQQTPGQGLQFLFEYFSETQRNKGNFPGRFSGRQFSNSRSEMNVSTLELGDSALYLCASSFPLNTGELFFGEGSRLTVL.

This clone has just a few counts. The chain employs TRBV27 and TRBJ1-1; D possibly corresponds to TRBD1 (6 bases). Germline V CDR1 and CDR2: MNHEY, SMNVEV (reference sequence). There are 13 residues in the CDR3. V lost 2 bases and J 7 bases, leaving 11 bases between the germline ends. This chain's CDR3 is CASSLKGDGEAFF. In DNA form, the CDR3 reads TGTGCCAGCAGTTTAAAGGGGGACGGTGAAGCTTTCTTT.

The chain has TRBV28 and TRBJ2-3, with TRBD2 identical over 10 bases. The CDR3 has 15 amino acids. V lost 4 bases and J lost 5; bases outside the gene matches: 6. From germline, CDR1 is MDHEN and CDR2 SYDVKM. Here the CDR3 reads CASSWTSGTIDTQYF. CDR3 nucleotide sequence: TGTGCCAGCAGTTGGACTAGCGGAACTATAGATACGCAGTATTTT.